The rows below give T cell receptor beta chains drawn from one sample of a study of T cell responses to AZD1222 COVID-19 vaccine. Measured with immunoSEQ multiplex PCR; TCRdb has only the in-frame clones, and not every one. Here the sample spans 200,000 to 250,000 clones, roughly 94% being singletons. Here the sequenced sample was peripheral blood, taken 28 days after the second dose of the MenACWY control vaccine. Every receptor here comes from an adult who received the MenACWY meningococcal vaccine as a control. The CDR3 runs from the conserved cysteine through the conserved F or W. A D gene is named only where the DNA matches it firmly. Expanded clones are given a class, and other clones once, few, many or no size at all.

D gene,J gene,clone size,V gene,CDR3 protein,CDR3 DNA
TRBD1,TRBJ1-3,NA,TRBV28,CASSTGVPGNTIYF,TGTGCCAGCAGTACAGGGGTCCCTGGAAACACCATATATTTT
TRBD1,TRBJ1-5,NA,TRBV19,CASSTRSDRGSQPQHF,TGTGCCAGTAGTACCAGATCCGACAGGGGAAGTCAGCCCCAGCATTTT
NA,TRBJ1-2,once,TRBV4-2,CASSQDGHDTYGYTF,TGTGCCAGCAGCCAAGACGGCCATGATACGTATGGCTACACCTTC
TRBD2,TRBJ2-5,NA,TRBV6-5,CASRPLAGGQETQYF,TGTGCCAGCAGACCACTAGCGGGAGGGCAAGAGACCCAGTACTTC
TRBD2,TRBJ2-1,NA,TRBV6-5,CASNQQGTSGSWVFF,TGTGCCAGCAACCAACAGGGGACTAGCGGGAGTTGGGTATTCTTC
NA,TRBJ1-1,few,TRBV3-1/TRBV3-2,CASRDRSQGNTEAFF,TGTGCCAGCAGAGACAGGTCCCAGGGAAACACTGAAGCTTTCTTT
NA,TRBJ1-4,once,TRBV5-1,CASSLGGTPTNEKLFF,TGCGCCAGCAGCTTGGGGGGGACCCCAACTAATGAAAAACTGTTTTTT
NA,TRBJ1-2,NA,TRBV7-9,CASSPSGVGNGYTF,TGTGCCAGCAGCCCGTCGGGGGTGGGGAATGGCTACACCTTC
NA,TRBJ1-1,NA,TRBV28,CASSLQGLTREAFF,TGTGCCAGCAGTTTACAAGGCTTAACCCGGGAAGCTTTCTTT
NA,TRBJ1-6,NA,TRBV7-2,CASSLIAGQRGSPLHF,TGTGCCAGCAGCTTAATAGCGGGTCAAAGGGGTTCACCCCTCCACTTT
NA,TRBJ1-2,NA,TRBV28,CASSSTGRSGGYTF,TGTGCCAGCAGTTCCACGGGCAGGTCCGGTGGCTACACCTTC
TRBD2,TRBJ2-7,NA,TRBV28,CASNPGGHEQYF,TGTGCCAGCAACCCGGGAGGCCACGAGCAGTACTTC
TRBD1,TRBJ2-2,NA,TRBV30,CARPGQGATGELFF,TGTGCCCGGCCGGGACAGGGAGCTACCGGGGAGCTGTTTTTT